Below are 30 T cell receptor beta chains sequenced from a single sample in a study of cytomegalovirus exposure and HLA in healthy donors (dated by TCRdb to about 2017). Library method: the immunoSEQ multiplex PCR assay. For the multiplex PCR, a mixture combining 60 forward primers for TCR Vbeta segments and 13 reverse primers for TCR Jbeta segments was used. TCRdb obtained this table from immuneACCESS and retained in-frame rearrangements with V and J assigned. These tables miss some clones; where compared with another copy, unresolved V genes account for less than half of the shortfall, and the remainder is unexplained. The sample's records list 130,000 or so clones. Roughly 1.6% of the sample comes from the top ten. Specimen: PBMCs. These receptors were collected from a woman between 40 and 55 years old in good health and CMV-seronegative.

The CDR3 bases are TGTGCCATTAGGGCGAGCGGTCGGACAGATACGCAGTATTTT. Translated, it gives CAIRASGRTDTQYF. This chain uses TRBV6-5 with TRBJ2-3; D may be TRBD2 (5 bases). The CDR3 contains 14 residues. V was clipped by 10 bases and J by 3 bases, with 17 bases between them. In germline, CDR1 is MNHEY, CDR2 SVGAGI.

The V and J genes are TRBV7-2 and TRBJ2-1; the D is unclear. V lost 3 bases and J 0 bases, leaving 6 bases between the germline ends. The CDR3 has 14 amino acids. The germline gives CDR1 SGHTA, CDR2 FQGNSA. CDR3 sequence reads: CASSLSVSYNEQFF. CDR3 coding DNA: TGTGCCAGCAGCTTGTCGGTCTCCTACAATGAGCAGTTCTTC.

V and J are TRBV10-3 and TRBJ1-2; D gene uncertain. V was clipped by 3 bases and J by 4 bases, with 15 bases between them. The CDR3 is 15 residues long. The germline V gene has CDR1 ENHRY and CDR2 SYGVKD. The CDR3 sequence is CAISDLEPTTYGYTF. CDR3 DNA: TGTGCCATCAGTGACCTTGAGCCCACCACCTATGGCTACACCTTC.

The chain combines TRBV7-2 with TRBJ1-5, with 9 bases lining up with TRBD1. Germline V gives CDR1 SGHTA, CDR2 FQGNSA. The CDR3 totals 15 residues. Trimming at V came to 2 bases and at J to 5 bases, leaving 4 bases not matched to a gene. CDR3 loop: CASSLQTGGDQPQHF. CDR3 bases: TGTGCCAGCAGCTTACAGACAGGGGGGGATCAGCCCCAGCATTTT.

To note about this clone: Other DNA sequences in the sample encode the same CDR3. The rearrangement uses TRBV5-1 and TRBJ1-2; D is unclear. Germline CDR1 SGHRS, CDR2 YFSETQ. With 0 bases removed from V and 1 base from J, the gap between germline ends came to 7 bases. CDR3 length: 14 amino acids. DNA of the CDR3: TGCGCCAGCAGCTTGGCCGGGGATAACTATGGCTACACCTTC. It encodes CASSLAGDNYGYTF. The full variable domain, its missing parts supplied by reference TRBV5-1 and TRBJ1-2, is KAGVTQTPRYLIKTRGQQVTLSCSPISGHRSVSWYQQTPGQGLQFLFEYFSETQRNKGNFPGRFSGRQFSNSRSEMNVSTLELGDSALYLCASSLAGDNYGYTFGSGTRLTVV.

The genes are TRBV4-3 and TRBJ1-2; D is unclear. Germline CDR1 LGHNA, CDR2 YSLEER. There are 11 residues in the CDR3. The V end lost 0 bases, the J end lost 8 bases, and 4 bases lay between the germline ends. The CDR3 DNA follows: TGCGCCAGCAGCCAAGAGGAGGGCTACACCTTC. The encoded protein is CASSQEEGYTF.

Here the CDR3 reads CASSQFPGLAGGLTYNEQFF. The CDR3, as DNA: TGTGCCAGCAGCCAATTTCCGGGACTAGCGGGGGGGCTCACCTACAATGAGCAGTTCTTC. The chain carries TRBV14 and TRBJ2-1; 16 bases agree with TRBD2. Germline loops: CDR1 SGHDN, CDR2 FVKESK. J lost 2 bases, V lost 2 bases, and 9 bases had no gene match. This CDR3 comprises 20 residues.

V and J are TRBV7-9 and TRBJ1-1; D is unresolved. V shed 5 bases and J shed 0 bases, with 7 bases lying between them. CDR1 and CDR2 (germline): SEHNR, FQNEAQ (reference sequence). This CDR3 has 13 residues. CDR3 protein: CASSVTLNTEAFF. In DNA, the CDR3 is TGTGCCAGCAGCGTGACACTGAACACTGAAGCTTTCTTT. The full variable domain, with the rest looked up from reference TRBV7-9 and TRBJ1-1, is DTGVSQNPRHKITKRGQNVTFRCDPISEHNRLYWYRQTLGQGPEFLTYFQNEAQLEKSRLLSDRFSAERPKGSFSTLEIQRTEQGDSAMYLCASSVTLNTEAFFGQGTRLTVV.

In DNA form, the CDR3 reads TGTGCCAGCAGACGAGACAGGGTGGTAACCGGGGAGCTGTTTTTT. The encoded protein is CASRRDRVVTGELFF. This rearrangement joins TRBV2 to TRBJ2-2, with 7 bases lining up with TRBD1. Germline trimming cut 6 bases from V and 5 bases from J; bases unmatched to any gene: 9. CDR1 and CDR2 (germline): SNHLY, FYNNEI. There are 15 residues in the CDR3.

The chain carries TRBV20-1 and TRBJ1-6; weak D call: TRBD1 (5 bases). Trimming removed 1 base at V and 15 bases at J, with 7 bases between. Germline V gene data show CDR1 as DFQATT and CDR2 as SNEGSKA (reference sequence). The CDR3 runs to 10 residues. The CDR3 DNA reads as TGCAGTGCTAGAGGGGGACTCCTCCACTTT. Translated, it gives CSARGGLLHF.

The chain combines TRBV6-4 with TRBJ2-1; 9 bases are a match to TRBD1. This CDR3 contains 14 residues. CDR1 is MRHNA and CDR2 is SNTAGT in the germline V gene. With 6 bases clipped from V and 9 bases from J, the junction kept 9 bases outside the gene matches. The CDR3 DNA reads TGTGCCAGCAGGAAAGACAGGGGACAGGGTGAGCAGTTCTTC. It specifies CASRKDRGQGEQFF.

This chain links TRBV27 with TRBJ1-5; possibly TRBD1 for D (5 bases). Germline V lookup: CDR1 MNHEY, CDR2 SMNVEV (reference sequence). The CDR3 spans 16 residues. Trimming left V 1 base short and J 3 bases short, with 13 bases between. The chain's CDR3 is CASSLLGGGDNQPQHF. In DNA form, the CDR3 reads TGTGCCAGCAGTTTATTGGGGGGAGGTGACAATCAGCCCCAGCATTTT.

CDR3 region: CASSVGTDTQYF. DNA for the CDR3: TGTGCCAGTAGTGTCGGGACAGATACGCAGTATTTT. The genes are TRBV19 and TRBJ2-3, with unresolved D. The germline CDR1 and CDR2 sequences are LNHDA and SQIVND (reference sequence). The CDR3 spans 12 residues. V was shortened by 5 bases and J by 3 bases, with 6 bases between the two germline ends.

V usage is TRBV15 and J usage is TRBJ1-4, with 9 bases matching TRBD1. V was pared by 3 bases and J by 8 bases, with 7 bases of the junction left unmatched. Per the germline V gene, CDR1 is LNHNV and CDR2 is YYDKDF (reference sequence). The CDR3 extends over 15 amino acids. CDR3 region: CATSRATGTGEKLFF. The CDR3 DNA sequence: TGTGCCACCAGCAGGGCAACCGGGACAGGGGAAAAACTGTTTTTT.

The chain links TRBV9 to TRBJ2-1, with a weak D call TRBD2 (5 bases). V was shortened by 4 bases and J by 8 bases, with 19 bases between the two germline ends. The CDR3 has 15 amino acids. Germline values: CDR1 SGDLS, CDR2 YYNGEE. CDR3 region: CASSPEGGQRDEQFF. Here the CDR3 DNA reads TGTGCCAGCAGCCCCGAAGGCGGGCAAAGGGATGAGCAGTTCTTC.

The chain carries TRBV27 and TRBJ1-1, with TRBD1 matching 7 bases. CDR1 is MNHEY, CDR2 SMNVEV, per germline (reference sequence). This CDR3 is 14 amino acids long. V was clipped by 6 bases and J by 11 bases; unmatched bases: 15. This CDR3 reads CASRPGQTPRKAFF. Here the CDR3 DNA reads TGTGCCAGCAGACCGGGACAGACCCCTAGAAAGGCTTTCTTT.

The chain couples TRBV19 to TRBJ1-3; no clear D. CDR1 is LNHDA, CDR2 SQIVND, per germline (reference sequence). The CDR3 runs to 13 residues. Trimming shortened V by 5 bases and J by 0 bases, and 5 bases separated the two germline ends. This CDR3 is CASSAISGNTIYF. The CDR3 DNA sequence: TGTGCCAGTAGTGCGATCTCTGGAAACACCATATATTTT.

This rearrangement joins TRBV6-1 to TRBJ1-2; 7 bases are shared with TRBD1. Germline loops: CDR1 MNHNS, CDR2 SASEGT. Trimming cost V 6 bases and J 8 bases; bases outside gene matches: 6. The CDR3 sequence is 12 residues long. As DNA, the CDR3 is TGTGCCAGCAGAGAGGGGGCTGGCGGCTACACCTTC. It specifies CASREGAGGYTF.

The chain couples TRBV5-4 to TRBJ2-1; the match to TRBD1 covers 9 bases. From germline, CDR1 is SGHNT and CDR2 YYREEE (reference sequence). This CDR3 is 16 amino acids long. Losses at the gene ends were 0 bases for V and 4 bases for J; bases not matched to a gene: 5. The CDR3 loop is CASSLAETGGYNEQFF. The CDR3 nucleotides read TGTGCCAGCAGCTTGGCGGAGACAGGGGGTTACAATGAGCAGTTCTTC.

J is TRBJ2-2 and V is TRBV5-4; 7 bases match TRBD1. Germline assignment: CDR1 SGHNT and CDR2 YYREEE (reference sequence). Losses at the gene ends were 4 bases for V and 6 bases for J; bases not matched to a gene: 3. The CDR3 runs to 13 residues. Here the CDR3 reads CASSTGVPGELFF. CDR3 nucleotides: TGTGCCAGCAGCACAGGGGTGCCCGGGGAGCTGTTTTTT. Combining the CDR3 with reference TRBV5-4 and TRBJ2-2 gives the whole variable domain ETGVTQSPTHLIKTRGQQVTLRCSSQSGHNTVSWYQQALGQGPQFIFQYYREEENGRGNFPPRFSGLQFPNYSSELNVNALELDDSALYLCASSTGVPGELFFGEGSRLTVL.

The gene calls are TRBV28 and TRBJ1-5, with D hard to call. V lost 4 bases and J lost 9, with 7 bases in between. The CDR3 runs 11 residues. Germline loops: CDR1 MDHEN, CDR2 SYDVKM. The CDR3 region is CASSSESPQHF. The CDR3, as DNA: TGTGCCAGCAGTTCGGAGTCGCCCCAGCATTTT.

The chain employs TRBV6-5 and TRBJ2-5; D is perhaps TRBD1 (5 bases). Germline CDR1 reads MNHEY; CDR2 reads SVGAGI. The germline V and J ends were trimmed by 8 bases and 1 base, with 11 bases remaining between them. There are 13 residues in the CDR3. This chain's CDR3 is CASSKGIQETQYF. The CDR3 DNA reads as TGTGCCAGCTCAAAGGGGATCCAAGAGACCCAGTACTTC.

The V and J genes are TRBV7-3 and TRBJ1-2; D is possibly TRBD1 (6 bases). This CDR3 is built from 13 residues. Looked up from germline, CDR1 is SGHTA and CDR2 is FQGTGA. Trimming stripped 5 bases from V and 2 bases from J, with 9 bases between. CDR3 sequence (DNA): TGTGCCAGCAGCCCCCAGGGGAACTATGGCTACACCTTC. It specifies CASSPQGNYGYTF.

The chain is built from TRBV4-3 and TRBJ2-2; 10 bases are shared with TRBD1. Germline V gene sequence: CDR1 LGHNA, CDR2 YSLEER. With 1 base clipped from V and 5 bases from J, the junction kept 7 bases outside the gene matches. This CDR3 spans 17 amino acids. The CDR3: CASSQVPMGQGTGELFF. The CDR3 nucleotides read TGCGCCAGCAGCCAAGTGCCCATGGGACAGGGGACCGGGGAGCTGTTTTTT.

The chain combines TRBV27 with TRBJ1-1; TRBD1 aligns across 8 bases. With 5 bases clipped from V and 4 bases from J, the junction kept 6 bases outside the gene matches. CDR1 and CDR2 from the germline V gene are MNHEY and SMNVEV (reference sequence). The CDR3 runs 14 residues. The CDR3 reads CASSPGGVSTEAFF. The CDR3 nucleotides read TGTGCCAGCAGTCCAGGGGGCGTCTCCACTGAAGCTTTCTTT.

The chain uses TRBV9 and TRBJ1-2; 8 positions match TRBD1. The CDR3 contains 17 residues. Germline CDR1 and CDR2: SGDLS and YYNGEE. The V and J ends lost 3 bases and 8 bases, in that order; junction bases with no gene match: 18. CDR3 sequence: CASSASPAQGERVGYTF. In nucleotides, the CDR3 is TGTGCCAGCAGCGCAAGCCCGGCACAGGGGGAAAGAGTGGGCTACACCTTC. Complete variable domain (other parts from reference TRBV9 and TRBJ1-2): DSGVTQTPKHLITATGQRVTLRCSPRSGDLSVYWYQQSLDQGLQFLIQYYNGEERAKGNILERFSAQQFPDLHSELNLSSLELGDSALYFCASSASPAQGERVGYTFGSGTRLTVV.

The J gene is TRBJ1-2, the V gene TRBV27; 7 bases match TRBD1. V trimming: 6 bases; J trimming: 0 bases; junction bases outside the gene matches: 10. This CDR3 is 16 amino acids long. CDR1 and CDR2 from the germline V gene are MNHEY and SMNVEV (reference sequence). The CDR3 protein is CASSPGQLISNYGYTF. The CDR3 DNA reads TGTGCCAGCAGCCCGGGACAGTTGATTTCTAACTATGGCTACACCTTC.

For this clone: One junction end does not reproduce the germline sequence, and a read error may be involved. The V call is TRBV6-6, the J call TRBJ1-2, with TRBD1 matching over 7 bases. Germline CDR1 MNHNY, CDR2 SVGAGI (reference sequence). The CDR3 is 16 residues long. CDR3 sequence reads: CASSYSSSGGGYSYTF. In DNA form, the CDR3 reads TGTGCCAGCAGTTACTCTTCATCAGGGGGAGGCTATAGCTACACCTTC.

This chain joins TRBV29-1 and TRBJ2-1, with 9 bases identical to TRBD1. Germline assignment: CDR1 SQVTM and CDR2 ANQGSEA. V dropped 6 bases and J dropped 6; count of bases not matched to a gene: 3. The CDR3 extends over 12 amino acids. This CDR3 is CSVGQGSNEQFF. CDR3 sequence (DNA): TGCAGCGTCGGACAGGGGAGCAATGAGCAGTTCTTC.

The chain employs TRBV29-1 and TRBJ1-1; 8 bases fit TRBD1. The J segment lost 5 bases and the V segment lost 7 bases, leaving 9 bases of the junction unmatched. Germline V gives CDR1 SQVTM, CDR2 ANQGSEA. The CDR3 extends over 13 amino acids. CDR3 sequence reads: CSASTGGGTEAFF. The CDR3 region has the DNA TGCAGCGCCAGCACAGGGGGAGGGACTGAAGCTTTCTTT.